What follows describes a single TCR beta chain. Its antigen is currently unknown. This entry is derived from a study of a mutant IDH1 vaccine in newly diagnosed glioma. Looking at the study overall: The treated population exhibited a male proportion of 62.5%, a female proportion of about 38%, and a mean age of around 40 years. Before enrollment, patients got radiotherapy alone, temozolomide alone, or mostly the combination. Study-level results: There were vaccine-induced immune responses in under 95% of the patients. Pseudoprogression apparently tracked independently of changes in top peripheral T cell clonotypes.

Data came from immunoSEQ multiplex PCR; TCRdb stores just in-frame clones and leaves some out. The repertoire holds around 53,000 clones, with 80% to 90% as singletons. Trimming removed 7 bases from V and 0 bases from J; junction bases left unmatched: 4. The CDR3 is 14 residues long. From germline, CDR1 is SGHDT and CDR2 YYEEEE. The time point: baseline, week 1 (first vaccination visit). Noted treatment: pre-vaccination baseline after standard-of-care therapy. The receptor's source is a middle-aged man with glioma. Sequencing was performed on PBMCs, taken from a glioma patient treated with radiotherapy, temozolomide or both. The chain recombines TRBV5-6 with TRBJ2-7; 10 nucleotides match TRBD2. The CDR3 DNA reads TGTGCCAGCCGACTAGCGGGCGACTCCTACGAGCAGTACTTC. As protein: CASRLAGDSYEQYF.